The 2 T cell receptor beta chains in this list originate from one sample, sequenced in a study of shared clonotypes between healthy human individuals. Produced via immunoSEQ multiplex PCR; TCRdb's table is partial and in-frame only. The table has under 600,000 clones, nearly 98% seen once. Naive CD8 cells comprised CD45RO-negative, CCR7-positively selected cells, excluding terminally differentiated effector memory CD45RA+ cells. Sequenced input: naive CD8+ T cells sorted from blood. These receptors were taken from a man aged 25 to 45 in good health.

The DNA for the CDR3 is TGCGCCAGCAGTGAGTGGGGGTTGACCGGGGAGCTGTTTTTT. This codes for CASSEWGLTGELFF. This rearrangement joins TRBV10-1 to TRBJ2-2, with D perhaps assigned TRBD1 or TRBD2 (5 bases each). V was pared by 1 base and J by 5 bases, with 8 bases between. The CDR3 sequence is 14 residues long. CDR1 is WNHNN, CDR2 SYGVQD, per germline (reference sequence).

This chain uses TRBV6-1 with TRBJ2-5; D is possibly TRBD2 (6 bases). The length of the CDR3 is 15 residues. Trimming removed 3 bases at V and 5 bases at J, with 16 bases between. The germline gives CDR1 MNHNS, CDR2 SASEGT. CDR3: CASSEIKSGVETQYF. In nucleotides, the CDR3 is TGTGCCAGCAGTGAGATCAAGTCGGGAGTGGAGACCCAGTACTTC.